This record covers a single T cell receptor beta chain. The repertoire was sequenced with immunoSEQ multiplex PCR; TCRdb's copy has only in-frame clones and lacks some. The table records about 380,000 clones, approximately 95% of them present only once. This CDR3 region has 15 residues. Trimming pared 3 bases from V and 0 bases from J, leaving 9 bases between. CDR1 and CDR2 from the germline V gene are LNHDA and SQIVND (reference sequence). This specimen comes from a study of shared T cell receptors in the human thymus. The sample was thymocytes. This chain links TRBV19 with TRBJ1-5; D gene unclear. This TCR was recovered from a human donor. This chain's CDR3 is CASSIMDYSNQPQHF. The DNA for the CDR3 is TGTGCCAGTAGTATCATGGATTATAGCAATCAGCCCCAGCATTTT.